The clone carrying this T cell receptor beta chain showed up just a few times. As yet, its antigen is unknown. The sample belongs to a study of beta chain features in type 1 diabetes. The V gene's germline CDR1 is MDHEN and CDR2 SYDVKM. The V and J ends lost 10 bases and 2 bases, in that order; junction bases with no gene match: 8. The CDR3 length is 13 residues. Study findings and constraints: Fewer junction insertions and more nucleotide deletions appeared in type 1 diabetes patients. For patients, the naive, central memory and Treg TCRB repertoires appeared more alike than for healthy donors.

Expressed TCRB transcripts were sequenced because the entire RNA isolate underwent reverse transcription. Clones were read by immunoSEQ multiplex PCR, and TCRdb kept only the in-frame ones, dropping some. The sample shows under 450,000 clones, around 14% of them seen only once. Roughly 100 mL of blood, on average, came from one heparinised draw per donor. Sequenced material: naive CD4+ T cells from blood. The rearrangement joins TRBV28 to TRBJ2-7, with 7 bases fitting TRBD1. The source of this sequence is a man aged 25-45 years in good health. CDR3 sequence reads: CATWDSGTYEQYV. CDR3 nucleotide sequence: TGTGCCACCTGGGACAGTGGCACCTACGAGCAGTACGTC.